This T cell receptor beta chain was recovered during a study of shared clonotypes between healthy human individuals. Study-wide points: Investigators collected only blood, and repertoires in tissues likely differ. Estimated richness was generally greater in naive than memory subsets.

Here immunoSEQ multiplex PCR was the method, and the copy in TCRdb shows in-frame clones only, minus some. The repertoire includes 780,000 or so clones, approximately 77% of them detected once, and about 1.8% sits in the top ten. Germline V gene lookup returns CDR1 LNHDA and CDR2 SQIVND (reference sequence). This CDR3 has 17 amino acids. The V and J ends lost 6 bases and 0 bases respectively, with 17 bases between them. Turning to this clone: The antigen is not known.

V usage is TRBV19 and J usage is TRBJ1-4; the D is unclear. The material sequenced was memory CD4+ T cells sorted from blood. Subset reported: CD45RA-negative fraction. The receptor comes from a woman aged 30 to 39 in good health. CDR3 amino acids: CASRPSGRPATNEKLFF. Here the CDR3 DNA reads TGTGCCAGTAGGCCTAGTGGGCGACCCGCAACTAATGAAAAACTGTTTTTT. The full variable domain, rest sourced from reference TRBV19 and TRBJ1-4, is DGGITQSPKYLFRKEGQNVTLSCEQNLNHDAMYWYRQDPGQGLRLIYYSQIVNDFQKGDIAEGYSVSREKKESFPLTVTSAQKNPTAFYLCASRPSGRPATNEKLFFGSGTQLSVL.